Shown below are 5 T cell receptor beta chains from a single sample sequenced in a study of breast tumors, draining lymph nodes, adjacent tissues. MiXCR, applied by TCRdb to the multiplex PCR reads, yields one record per CDR3 protein. Counted here are tens of thousands of distinct CDR3 sequences, roughly 32% occurring once; the ten biggest clones make up 11%. The sequencing input was breast tumor tissue. The receptors derive from a female donor with breast cancer. Some clones in this sample may be carry-over from other donors' samples.

By share, this clonotype counts as medium-sized. The chain links TRBV28 to TRBJ2-5, with D hard to call. The ends were cut back, 6 bases at V and 5 bases at J, with 7 bases in the middle. This CDR3 region has 11 residues. The germline CDR1 and CDR2 sequences are MDHEN and SYDVKM. The CDR3 sequence is CASRFRETQYF. CDR3 bases: TGTGCCAGCAGGTTTCGGGAGACCCAGTACTTC.

This clonotype is categorized as medium-sized. The gene calls are TRBV7-6 and TRBJ1-3; a weak D match, TRBD1 (5 bases). The CDR3 is made up of 16 amino acids. The V gene's germline CDR1 is SGHVS and CDR2 FNYEAQ. V dropped 5 bases and J dropped 0 bases, with 14 bases sitting between them. The CDR3: CASSAGPGFSGNTIYF. For the CDR3, the DNA is TGTGCCAGCAGCGCAGGCCCAGGGTTCTCTGGAAACACCATATATTTT.

Ten or more counts support this clonotype. The J gene is TRBJ2-1, the V gene TRBV7-9; D may be TRBD2 (5 bases). The CDR3 totals 13 residues. The germline V gene has CDR1 SEHNR and CDR2 FQNEAQ (reference sequence). Trimming cost V 5 bases and J 3 bases, with 8 bases left between them. This CDR3 reads CASSEGLYNEQFF. The CDR3, as DNA: TGTGCCAGCAGCGAAGGACTCTACAATGAGCAGTTCTTC.

The table lists this clonotype with many counts. The J gene is TRBJ1-5, the V gene TRBV3-1; 8 bases line up with TRBD1. Germline CDR1 is LGHDT and CDR2 is YNNKEL (reference sequence). Germline trimming cut 1 base from V and 3 bases from J; bases unmatched to any gene: 2. The length of the CDR3 is 15 residues. CDR3 bases: TGTGCCAGCAGCCAAGCGCAGGGGGCCAATCAGCCCCAGCATTTT. This codes for CASSQAQGANQPQHF.

This clonotype appeared many times. This sequence joins TRBV7-6 and TRBJ2-3; D is unclear. V was cut by 8 bases and J by 4 bases, with 7 bases left in between. The CDR3 consists of 11 residues. Germline CDR1 and CDR2: SGHVS and FNYEAQ. CDR3 sequence (DNA): TGTGCCAGCGCTAACTCAGATACGCAGTATTTT. Protein sequence: CASANSDTQYF.